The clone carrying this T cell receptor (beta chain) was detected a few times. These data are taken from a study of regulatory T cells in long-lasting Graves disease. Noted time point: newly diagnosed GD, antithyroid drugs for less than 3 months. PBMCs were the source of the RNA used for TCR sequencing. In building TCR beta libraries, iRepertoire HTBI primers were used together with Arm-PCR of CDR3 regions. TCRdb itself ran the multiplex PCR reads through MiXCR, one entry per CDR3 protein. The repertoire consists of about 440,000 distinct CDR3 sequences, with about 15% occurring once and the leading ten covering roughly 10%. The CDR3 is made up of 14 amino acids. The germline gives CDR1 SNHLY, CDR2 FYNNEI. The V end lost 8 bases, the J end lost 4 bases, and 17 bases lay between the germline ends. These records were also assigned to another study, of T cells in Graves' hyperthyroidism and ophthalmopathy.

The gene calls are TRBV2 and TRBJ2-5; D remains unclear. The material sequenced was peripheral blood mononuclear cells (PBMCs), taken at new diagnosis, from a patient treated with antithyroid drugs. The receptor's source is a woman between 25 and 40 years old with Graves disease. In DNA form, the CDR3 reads TGTGCCAGCGCACCCGGTACGGCAGGAGAGACCCAGTACTTC. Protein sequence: CASAPGTAGETQYF.